These 25 T cell receptor beta chains share one sample of origin, sequenced in a study of PD-1 blockade in classical Hodgkin lymphoma. Time point given: cycle 4 day 1 (C4D1), after 5 to 7 weeks of nivolumab. Every one of the patients relapsed after autologous stem cell transplantation (brentuximab vedotin exposure was variable). Generated by immunoSEQ multiplex PCR, the TCRdb table keeps only in-frame clones and is missing some. The sample contains fewer than 50,000 clones, roughly 78% of which appear only once. Sequencing used peripheral blood mononuclear cells (PBMCs), obtained before the fourth cycle of nivolumab. The receptors were sampled from a human donor with classical Hodgkin lymphoma.

The genes are TRBV7-3 and TRBJ1-1; no clear D. There are 15 residues in the CDR3. The germline V gene encodes CDR1 SGHTA and CDR2 FQGTGA. V was clipped by 0 bases and J by 1 base, with 9 bases between them. CDR3: CASSLTYEPNTEAFF. The CDR3 DNA reads as TGTGCCAGCAGCTTAACGTACGAGCCGAACACTGAAGCTTTCTTT.

V usage is TRBV5-1 and J usage is TRBJ2-1, with 8 nucleotides matching TRBD1. V lost 4 bases to trimming and J lost 0 bases; unmatched junction nucleotides: 6. From germline, CDR1 is SGHRS and CDR2 YFSETQ. CDR3 length: 16 amino acids. The CDR3 DNA follows: TGCGCCAGCAGCGTACAGGGGGGAAGCTCCTACAATGAGCAGTTCTTC. Encoded protein: CASSVQGGSSYNEQFF.

This clone was picked up one time. The chain couples TRBV10-2 to TRBJ1-2; TRBD1 might be the D (5 bases). Deletions cut 2 bases from V and 7 bases from J, with 14 bases between. Per the germline V gene, CDR1 is WSHSY and CDR2 is SAAADI. The CDR3 is made up of 14 amino acids. This CDR3 is CASSEEGRGGGYTF. The CDR3 region has the DNA TGCGCCAGCAGTGAGGAGGGGCGTGGGGGTGGCTACACCTTC.

V is TRBV7-9 and J is TRBJ2-2; D might be TRBD1 or TRBD2, each matching 6 bases. CDR3 length: 15 residues. Germline V gene sequence: CDR1 SEHNR, CDR2 FQNEAQ (reference sequence). Trimming stripped 6 bases from V and 1 base from J, with 12 bases between. The CDR3 region has the DNA TGTGCCAGCAGACCCGGGGGCCAGAACACCGGGGAGCTGTTTTTT. Translated, it gives CASRPGGQNTGELFF.

This clone was detected only a few times. This sequence joins TRBV28 and TRBJ1-2; no reliable D call. Trimming stripped 3 bases from V and 3 bases from J, with 11 bases between. CDR3 length equals 14 residues. Germline CDR1 and CDR2: MDHEN and SYDVKM. DNA for the CDR3: TGTGCCAGCAGTTTGGTGGAGGGCCACTATGGCTACACCTTC. Translation gives CASSLVEGHYGYTF.

The chain employs TRBV18 and TRBJ1-5; 7 bases match TRBD1. The CDR3 contains 19 residues. V trimming: 5 bases; J trimming: 0 bases; junction bases outside the gene matches: 16. Germline CDR1 KGHSH, CDR2 LQKENI. The CDR3 here is CASSKGPGQQKYSNQPQHF. The CDR3 DNA follows: TGTGCCAGCTCAAAGGGACCGGGACAGCAGAAATATAGCAATCAGCCCCAGCATTTT.

This clone was recorded only once. The chain uses TRBV7-2 and TRBJ2-1; D not certain. This CDR3 has 11 residues. Germline V gene lookup returns CDR1 SGHTA and CDR2 FQGNSA. The germline V and J ends were trimmed by 2 bases and 8 bases, with 4 bases remaining between them. Here the CDR3 DNA reads TGTGCCAGCAGCTTAATCTATGAGCAGTTCTTC. It encodes CASSLIYEQFF.

For the CDR3, the DNA is TGTGCCAGCAGCCAGGGCGTCAACACTGAAGCTTTCTTT. It translates to CASSQGVNTEAFF. This sequence joins TRBV4-2 and TRBJ1-1; D unresolved. The CDR3 runs to 13 residues. Germline-derived CDR1 and CDR2 are LGHNA and YNFKEQ. V lost 3 bases, J lost 2 bases, and 7 bases lay in between.

On this clone: The same CDR3 arises from other DNA sequences in this sample as well. The chain combines TRBV5-4 with TRBJ2-2; unclear D gene. CDR1 is SGHNT, CDR2 YYREEE, per germline (reference sequence). V was shortened by 1 base and J by 3 bases, with 4 bases between the two germline ends. There are 13 residues in the CDR3. This CDR3 is CASSLRYTGELFF. CDR3 DNA: TGTGCCAGCAGCTTGAGGTACACCGGGGAGCTGTTTTTT.

The J gene is TRBJ2-5, the V gene TRBV5-6; 7 positions agree with TRBD1. This CDR3 has 13 amino acids. J lost 1 base, V lost 6 bases, and 3 bases had no gene match. Germline V gene sequence: CDR1 SGHDT, CDR2 YYEEEE. The CDR3, as DNA: TGTGCCAGCACCGGGACAGCCCAAGAGACCCAGTACTTC. It specifies CASTGTAQETQYF.

The chain links TRBV27 to TRBJ1-1, with D maybe TRBD1 (6 bases). CDR1 is MNHEY, CDR2 SMNVEV, per germline (reference sequence). The V end was cut by 7 bases, the J end by 3 bases, with 15 bases between. This CDR3 contains 14 residues. The CDR3 loop is CASTLASGDTEAFF. DNA of the CDR3: TGTGCCAGCACTTTGGCCTCAGGGGACACTGAAGCTTTCTTT.

The chain carries TRBV6-6 and TRBJ1-1; 7 nucleotides agree with TRBD1. The trim removed 8 bases at V and 7 bases at J, leaving 13 bases unmatched. Germline V lookup: CDR1 MNHNY, CDR2 SVGAGI (reference sequence). There are 14 residues in the CDR3. The CDR3 coding sequence is TGTGCCAGCCAACCATTGACAGGGATAGGTGAAGCTTTCTTT. It is translated as CASQPLTGIGEAFF.

The chain recombines TRBV30 with TRBJ2-1, with 7 nucleotides matching TRBD1. Germline CDR1 GTSNPN, CDR2 SVGIG (reference sequence). This CDR3 has 13 amino acids. This chain's CDR3 is CACPGQTYNEQFF. In nucleotides, the CDR3 is TGTGCTTGTCCGGGACAGACCTACAATGAGCAGTTCTTC.

This clone was counted only a few times. V is TRBV15 and J is TRBJ1-2; no definite D call. The V gene's germline CDR1 is LNHNV and CDR2 YYDKDF (reference sequence). Deletions cut 1 base from V and 3 bases from J, with 12 bases between. The CDR3 covers 15 residues. The CDR3 sequence: CATSRGPREYYGYTF. The CDR3 bases are TGTGCCACCAGCAGAGGACCTAGGGAGTACTATGGCTACACCTTC.

The chain links TRBV30 to TRBJ2-5; D is possibly TRBD2 (6 bases). This CDR3 is 12 amino acids long. The germline V and J ends were trimmed by 5 bases and 2 bases, with 9 bases remaining between them. Germline values: CDR1 GTSNPN, CDR2 SVGIG (reference sequence). The DNA for the CDR3 is TGTGCCTGGGCGGGACGGCAAGAGACCCAGTACTTC. This gives the protein CAWAGRQETQYF.

This rearrangement joins TRBV5-1 to TRBJ2-1, with a tentative D call TRBD1 (5 bases). Germline lookup yields CDR1 SGHRS and CDR2 YFSETQ. The CDR3 is 13 amino acids. The V end lost 5 bases, the J end lost 5 bases, and 11 bases lay between the germline ends. The CDR3, as DNA: TGCGCCAGCAGGGTAGGGGCCGACAATGAGCAGTTCTTC. It codes for CASRVGADNEQFF.

The rearrangement joins TRBV9 to TRBJ1-2; 8 nucleotides match TRBD1. Trimming at V came to 2 bases and at J to 10 bases, leaving 10 bases not matched to a gene. CDR1 and CDR2 (germline): SGDLS, YYNGEE. This CDR3 has 14 residues. The CDR3 bases are TGTGCCAGCAGCGTGAGGAGCGGACAGGGTGTCTACACCTTC. It yields the protein CASSVRSGQGVYTF.

J is TRBJ1-6 and V is TRBV6-6, with D maybe TRBD1 (5 bases). Germline CDR1 and CDR2: MNHNY and SVGAGI (reference sequence). CDR3 length equals 13 residues. V was pared by 6 bases and J by 8 bases, with 11 bases between. The CDR3 nucleotides read TGTGCCAGCAGGTACGGAGGGGATTCACCCCTCCACTTT. Translation gives CASRYGGDSPLHF.

The V and J genes are TRBV2 and TRBJ1-5; weak D call: TRBD1 (6 bases). Trimming left V 8 bases short and J 1 base short, with 15 bases between. CDR3 length: 15 amino acids. The germline V gene has CDR1 SNHLY and CDR2 FYNNEI. DNA of the CDR3: TGTGCCAGCTCCTTTTCACAGGGAAGCAATCAGCCCCAGCATTTT. This codes for CASSFSQGSNQPQHF.

V usage is TRBV12-5 and J usage is TRBJ2-3, with unresolved D. Trimming shortened V by 4 bases and J by 4 bases, and 6 bases separated the two germline ends. CDR1 and CDR2 (germline): LGHNT, FRNRAP. This CDR3 comprises 12 residues. In DNA form, the CDR3 reads TGTGCTAGTGGTTCTGGGGCAGATACGCAGTATTTT. Encoded protein: CASGSGADTQYF.

This chain uses TRBV7-2 with TRBJ2-4; perhaps TRBD1 as D (5 bases). The CDR3 sequence is 15 residues long. Trimming took 5 bases from V and 7 from J, leaving 18 bases between them. Germline V gene sequence: CDR1 SGHTA, CDR2 FQGNSA. CDR3 protein: CASSPLRGMGNIQYF. DNA for the CDR3: TGTGCCAGCAGCCCACTTAGGGGAATGGGGAACATTCAGTACTTC.

V gene TRBV4-3 combines with J gene TRBJ1-4, with TRBD1 as a possible D gene (6 bases). The V and J ends lost 1 base and 8 bases respectively, with 23 bases between them. Looked up from germline, CDR1 is LGHNA and CDR2 is YSLEER. The CDR3 is made up of 18 amino acids. CDR3 DNA: TGCGCCAGCAGCCAAGCCAGCTATACTACGACAGGTTCCGAAAAACTGTTTTTT. Residues: CASSQASYTTTGSEKLFF.

The chain uses TRBV5-6 and TRBJ2-5; TRBD1 aligns across 9 bases. Germline CDR1 SGHDT, CDR2 YYEEEE. The CDR3 has 14 amino acids. With V trimmed by 4 bases and J by 4 bases, 5 bases remained unmatched. CDR3 nucleotides: TGTGCCAGCAGCCTGGGGACAGGGCTAGAGACCCAGTACTTC. Its protein is CASSLGTGLETQYF.

As concerns this clone: One junction end does not reproduce the germline sequence, and a read error may be involved. Other DNA sequences from this sample encode an identical CDR3 as well. The chain recombines TRBV7-2 with TRBJ2-1, with D tentatively TRBD2 (6 bases). From germline, CDR1 is SGHTA and CDR2 FQGNSA. The CDR3 extends over 15 amino acids. The CDR3 sequence is CASSLASSSYNEQFF. CDR3 nucleotides: TGTGCCAGCAGCCTAGCGTCGTCCTCCTACAATGAGCAGTTCTTC. The entire variable domain, with the rest obtained from reference TRBV7-2 and TRBJ2-1, is as follows: GAGVSQSPSNKVTEKGKDVELRCDPISGHTALYWYRQSLGQGLEFLIYFQGNSAPDKSGLPSDRFSAERTGGSVSTLTIQRTQQEDSAVYLCASSLASSSYNEQFFGPGTRLTVL.

This clone was found a few times. The chain combines TRBV11-3 with TRBJ2-1; D not certain. In germline, CDR1 is SGHNT, CDR2 YENEEA. Deletions cut 5 bases from V and 0 bases from J, with 14 bases between. CDR3 length: 16 amino acids. The CDR3 DNA is TGTGCCAGCAGCCCCCCCCCGGCCAGCTCCTACAATGAGCAGTTCTTC. It is translated as CASSPPPASSYNEQFF.